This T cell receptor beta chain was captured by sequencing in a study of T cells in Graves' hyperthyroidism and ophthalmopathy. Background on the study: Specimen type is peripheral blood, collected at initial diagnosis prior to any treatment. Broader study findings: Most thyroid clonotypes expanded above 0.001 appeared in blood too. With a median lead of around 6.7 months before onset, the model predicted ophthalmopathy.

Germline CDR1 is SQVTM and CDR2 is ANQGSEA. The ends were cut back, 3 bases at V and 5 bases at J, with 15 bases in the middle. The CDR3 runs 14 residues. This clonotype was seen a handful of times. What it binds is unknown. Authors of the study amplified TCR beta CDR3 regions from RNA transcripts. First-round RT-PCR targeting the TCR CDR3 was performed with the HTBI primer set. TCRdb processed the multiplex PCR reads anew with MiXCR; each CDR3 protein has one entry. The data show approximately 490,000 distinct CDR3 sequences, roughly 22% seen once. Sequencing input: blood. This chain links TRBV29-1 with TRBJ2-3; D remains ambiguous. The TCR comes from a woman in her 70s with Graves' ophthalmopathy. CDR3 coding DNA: TGCAGCGTTGATCCCTTTGTTACCGGAGATACGCAGTATTTT. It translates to CSVDPFVTGDTQYF.